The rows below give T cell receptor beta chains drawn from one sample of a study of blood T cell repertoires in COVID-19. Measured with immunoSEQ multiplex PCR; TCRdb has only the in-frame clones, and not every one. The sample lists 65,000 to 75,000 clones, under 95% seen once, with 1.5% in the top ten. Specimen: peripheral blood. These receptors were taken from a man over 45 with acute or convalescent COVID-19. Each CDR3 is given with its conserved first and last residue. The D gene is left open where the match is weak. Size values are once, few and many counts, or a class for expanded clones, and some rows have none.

TGTGCCAGCAGCTCGACAGCCCCGAACACTGAAGCTTTCTTT,CASSSTAPNTEAFF,TRBV7-9,.,.,TRBJ1-1
TGTGCCAGCAGCTTGGGGGCGGGCACCTTTAACTATGGCTACACCTTC,CASSLGAGTFNYGYTF,TRBV5-5,.,once,TRBJ1-2
TGCGCCAGCAGCTTGGGACTGATCACAGATACGCAGTATTTT,CASSLGLITDTQYF,TRBV5-1,.,.,TRBJ2-3
TGTGCCAGCAGCTCCCGAACTACAACCCACTATGGCTACACCTTC,CASSSRTTTHYGYTF,TRBV7-2,.,.,TRBJ1-2
TGTGCCAGCAGTACCAGGGGGCGGGGGAGCTCCTACGAGCAGTACTTC,CASSTRGRGSSYEQYF,TRBV27,.,.,TRBJ2-7
TGTGCCAGCAGCTTAGAGGTTCAGGGGGCTTCACCCCTCCACTTT,CASSLEVQGASPLHF,TRBV7-2,TRBD1,.,TRBJ1-6
TGTGCCAGCAGCGGACAGGTCAACACCGGGGAGCTGTTTTTT,CASSGQVNTGELFF,TRBV11-3,TRBD1,.,TRBJ2-2
TGTGCCAGCAGCTTAGCAGGCGCGAACACCGGGGAGCTGTTTTTT,CASSLAGANTGELFF,TRBV7-3,.,.,TRBJ2-2
TGTGCCAGCAGTTCGCAGTTGACAACTAATGAAAAACTGTTTTTT,CASSSQLTTNEKLFF,TRBV2,.,.,TRBJ1-4
TGTGCCAGCAGCTACGACGGGTACCGGCGTGAAAAACTGTTTTTT,CASSYDGYRREKLFF,TRBV7-9,.,.,TRBJ1-4
TGTGCCAGCAGCTCAGTTACCACCGGGGAGCTGTTTTTT,CASSSVTTGELFF,TRBV7-3,.,.,TRBJ2-2
TGTGCCAGCAGTTACGCAAACCTACTTAATTCACCCCTCCACTTT,CASSYANLLNSPLHF,TRBV6-5,.,few,TRBJ1-6
TGTGCCACCAGCACGGGACAGGGCTACACCGGGGAGCTGTTTTTT,CATSTGQGYTGELFF,TRBV15,TRBD1,.,TRBJ2-2